This T cell receptor beta chain comes out of a study of blood T cell repertoires in COVID-19. For the study at large: From the United States, Italy and Spain came samples of acute and convalescent COVID-19. Sample material is recorded as cDNA or gDNA derived from T cells, B-cell-depleted T cells, or PBMCs.

V gave up 4 bases and J gave up 6 bases, with 7 bases separating them. CDR1 is MNHNY and CDR2 is SVGAGI in the germline V gene (reference sequence). The CDR3 is made up of 12 amino acids. Authors' methods: Reference gene primer amplification yielded estimated nucleated cell counts. Sequencing used immunoSEQ multiplex PCR; TCRdb keeps in-frame clones, though not all of them. The V and J calls and clone size are taken from that table; D and trimming were inferred from the DNA. The sample holds some 69,000 clones, more than 75% seen once. The clonotype was recovered from a human donor in a cohort sampled during active COVID-19. The chain employs TRBV6-6 and TRBJ1-5; maybe TRBD1 (5 bases). Sequencing used peripheral blood. CDR3: CASSWQGQPQHF. Written as DNA, the CDR3 is TGTGCCAGCAGTTGGCAGGGTCAGCCCCAGCATTTT.